The 13 T cell receptor beta chains below were found in one sample sequenced in a study of Ad26.COV2.S vaccination and SARS-CoV-2 variants. The treatment denotes: around 19 received Ad26.COV2.S at low or high dose, single or two shots; about five received placebo; per-sample allocation not given. The samples date from day 63 after the first vaccine or placebo injection. Only in-frame clones appear in the TCRdb table, and some are missing; sequencing was by immunoSEQ multiplex PCR. The sample lists fewer than 800,000 clones; around 89% were seen once. The sample was peripheral blood, taken in a trial of Ad26.COV2.S vaccine versus placebo. The receptors were gathered from a person aged 18-60 years who received the Ad26.COV2.S COVID-19 vaccine or a placebo.

This sequence joins TRBV19 and TRBJ2-5, with TRBD1 matching over 8 bases. This CDR3 is 13 amino acids long. Germline-derived CDR1 and CDR2 are LNHDA and SQIVND (reference sequence). Germline trimming cut 7 bases from V and 5 bases from J; bases unmatched to any gene: 6. The CDR3 DNA reads as TGTGCCAGTACCGGCAGGGGGCCGGAGACCCAGTACTTC. Amino acid sequence: CASTGRGPETQYF.

This chain connects TRBV6-5 to TRBJ2-3, with D maybe TRBD2 (6 bases). This CDR3 region has 16 residues. Trimming stripped 2 bases from V and 1 base from J, with 13 bases between. Germline CDR1 and CDR2: MNHEY and SVGAGI. This CDR3 reads CASSYPSVDGTDTQYF. DNA of the CDR3: TGTGCCAGCAGTTACCCTAGCGTGGACGGCACAGATACGCAGTATTTT.

The V and J genes are TRBV6-6 and TRBJ1-4; D may be TRBD1 (6 bases). This CDR3 is built from 14 residues. V lost 11 bases to trimming and J lost 4 bases, with 17 bases between them. The germline gives CDR1 MNHNY, CDR2 SVGAGI (reference sequence). The chain's CDR3 is CASKGGLNNEKLFF. The CDR3 nucleotides are TGTGCCTCTAAGGGGGGGCTGAATAATGAAAAACTGTTTTTT.

In its sample, this clone was seen once. The chain combines TRBV4-2 with TRBJ1-1, with no clear D. Germline-derived CDR1 and CDR2 are LGHNA and YNFKEQ. The length of the CDR3 is 15 residues. V shed 0 bases and J shed 0 bases, with 8 bases lying between them. This CDR3 is CASSQEVMVNTEAFF. The CDR3 nucleotides read TGTGCCAGCAGCCAAGAAGTAATGGTGAACACTGAAGCTTTCTTT.

The chain is built from TRBV7-9 and TRBJ2-5; 9 bases agree with TRBD1. Germline-derived CDR1 and CDR2 are SEHNR and FQNEAQ (reference sequence). The V and J ends lost 1 base and 1 base, in that order; junction bases with no gene match: 13. The CDR3 totals 19 residues. CDR3 in amino acids: CASSLEGARDRVGQETQYF. DNA of the CDR3: TGTGCCAGCAGCTTAGAAGGTGCGCGGGACAGGGTAGGCCAAGAGACCCAGTACTTC.

V gene TRBV28 combines with J gene TRBJ2-5; 9 bases line up with TRBD2. Per the germline V gene, CDR1 is MDHEN and CDR2 is SYDVKM. The CDR3 sequence is 16 residues long. After removal of 4 bases from V and 2 bases from J, the junction contained 8 bases not matched to a gene. The CDR3, as DNA: TGTGCCAGCAGTTACCCACAGAGCGGGAGGCAAGAGACCCAGTACTTC. It codes for CASSYPQSGRQETQYF.

This chain uses TRBV24-1 with TRBJ2-2; 7 bases map to TRBD1. The CDR3 has 14 residues. V dropped 6 bases and J dropped 4; count of bases not matched to a gene: 4. The germline V gene encodes CDR1 KGHDR and CDR2 SFDVKD. CDR3 nucleotides: TGTGCCACCAGTACTGCAGGGGGCACCGGGGAGCTGTTTTTT. It codes for CATSTAGGTGELFF.

As regards this clone: Additional DNA sequences in this sample encode the identical CDR3. The chain combines TRBV6-5 with TRBJ2-7; 8 bases fit TRBD1. Germline V lookup: CDR1 MNHEY, CDR2 SVGAGI. V lost 0 bases to trimming and J lost 3 bases; unmatched junction nucleotides: 1. The CDR3 spans 14 residues. Here the CDR3 reads CASSYSTGGYEQYF. The CDR3 bases are TGTGCCAGCAGTTACTCCACAGGGGGCTACGAGCAGTACTTC.

V gene TRBV7-2 combines with J gene TRBJ2-2, with D uncertain. The CDR3 totals 15 residues. Looked up from germline, CDR1 is SGHTA and CDR2 is FQGNSA. The V and J ends lost 1 base and 7 bases respectively, with 13 bases between them. For the CDR3, the DNA is TGTGCCAGCAGCTTAGAATTTTATTCGAGCGGGGAGCTGTTTTTT. This translates into CASSLEFYSSGELFF. The entire variable domain, with the rest obtained from reference TRBV7-2 and TRBJ2-2, is as follows: GAGVSQSPSNKVTEKGKDVELRCDPISGHTALYWYRQSLGQGLEFLIYFQGNSAPDKSGLPSDRFSAERTGGSVSTLTIQRTQQEDSAVYLCASSLEFYSSGELFFGEGSRLTVL.

V gene TRBV7-6 combines with J gene TRBJ2-7, with 8 positions matching TRBD2. CDR3 length: 15 amino acids. Trimming took 2 bases from V and 4 from J; bases not matched to a gene: 7. Germline CDR1 SGHVS, CDR2 FNYEAQ. CDR3 amino acids: CASSLSPGLEYEQYF. The CDR3 DNA reads TGTGCCAGCAGCTTATCTCCGGGACTAGAATACGAGCAGTACTTC.

This chain connects TRBV30 to TRBJ1-6; D gene uncertain. The germline V and J ends were trimmed by 1 base and 0 bases, with 10 bases remaining between them. The CDR3 sequence is 16 residues long. Germline CDR1 GTSNPN, CDR2 SVGIG (reference sequence). For the CDR3, the DNA is TGTGCCTGGAGTGGAACACAGCTCTCCTATAATTCACCCCTCCACTTT. Translated: CAWSGTQLSYNSPLHF.

The CDR3 nucleotides read TGCGCCAGCAGTCCAGCGGGGACTAACACCGGGGAGCTGTTTTTT. Protein product: CASSPAGTNTGELFF. The V and J genes are TRBV4-1 and TRBJ2-2, with 7 bases lining up with TRBD2. The CDR3 is made up of 15 amino acids. V dropped 6 bases and J dropped 2; count of bases not matched to a gene: 6. The V gene's germline CDR1 is MGHRA and CDR2 YSYEKL.

This clone was picked up one time. The CDR3 coding sequence is TGTGCCTGGAGCGCTAGAACAGGGTGGAATTCACCCCTCCACTTT. It specifies CAWSARTGWNSPLHF. V is TRBV30 and J is TRBJ1-6, with D possibly being TRBD1 (6 bases). The length of the CDR3 is 15 residues. Germline V gives CDR1 GTSNPN, CDR2 SVGIG (reference sequence). V dropped 3 bases and J dropped 7 bases, with 16 bases sitting between them. The complete variable domain, with remaining parts taken from reference TRBV30 and TRBJ1-6, reads SQTIHQWPATLVQPVGSPLSLECTVEGTSNPNLYWYRQAAGRGLQLLFYSVGIGQISSEVPQNLSASRPQDRQFILSSKKLLLSDSGFYLCAWSARTGWNSPLHFGNGTRLTVT.